This record covers a single T cell receptor (beta chain). The CDR3 consists of 14 residues. V was clipped by 6 bases and J by 1 base; unmatched bases: 7. Germline V gives CDR1 SQVTM, CDR2 ANQGSEA. Methods used by the authors: Amplification of reference gene primers was used by the study to estimate nucleated cell counts. Only in-frame clones appear in the TCRdb table, and some are missing; sequencing was by immunoSEQ multiplex PCR. The V and J calls and clone size come from that table; D and trimming were worked out from the DNA. The sample lists about 130,000 clones; 81% were seen once. This specimen comes from a study of blood T cell repertoires in COVID-19. The overall study: Acute-phase and convalescent COVID-19 samples originated in the United States, Italy and Spain.

Sequenced input: peripheral blood. This sequence joins TRBV29-1 and TRBJ1-2, with TRBD1 matching 8 bases. This TCR was sampled from a woman between 50 and 59 years old with acute or convalescent COVID-19. The CDR3 region has the DNA TGCAGCGTGGACAGGGTGGAGGGTAACTATGGCTACACCTTC. Residues: CSVDRVEGNYGYTF.